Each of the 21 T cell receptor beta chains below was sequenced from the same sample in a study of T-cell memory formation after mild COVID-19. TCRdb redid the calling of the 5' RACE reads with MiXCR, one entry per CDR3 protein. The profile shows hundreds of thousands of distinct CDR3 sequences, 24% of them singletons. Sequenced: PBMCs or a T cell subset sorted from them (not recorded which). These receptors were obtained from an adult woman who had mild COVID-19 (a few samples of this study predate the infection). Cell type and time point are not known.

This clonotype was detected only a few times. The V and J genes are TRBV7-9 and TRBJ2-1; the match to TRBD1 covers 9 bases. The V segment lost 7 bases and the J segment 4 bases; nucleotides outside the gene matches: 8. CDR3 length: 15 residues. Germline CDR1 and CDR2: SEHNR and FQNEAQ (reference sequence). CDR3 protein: CASILTGGTYNEQFF. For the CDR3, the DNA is TGTGCCAGCATCCTGACAGGGGGTACTTACAATGAGCAGTTCTTC.

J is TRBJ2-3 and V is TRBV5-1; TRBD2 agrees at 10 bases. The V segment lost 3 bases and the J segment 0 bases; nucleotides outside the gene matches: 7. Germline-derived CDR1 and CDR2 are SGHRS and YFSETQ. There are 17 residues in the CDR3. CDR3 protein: CASSSSGLAVSTDTQYF. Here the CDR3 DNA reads TGCGCCAGCAGCTCTTCTGGACTAGCGGTTAGCACAGATACGCAGTATTTT.

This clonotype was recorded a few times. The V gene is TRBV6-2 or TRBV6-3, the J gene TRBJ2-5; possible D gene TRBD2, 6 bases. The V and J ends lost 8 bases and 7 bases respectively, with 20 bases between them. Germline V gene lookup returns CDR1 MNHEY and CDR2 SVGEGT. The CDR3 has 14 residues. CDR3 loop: CASRELLEAGTQYF. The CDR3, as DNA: TGTGCCAGCCGGGAATTGCTCGAAGCGGGGACCCAGTACTTC.

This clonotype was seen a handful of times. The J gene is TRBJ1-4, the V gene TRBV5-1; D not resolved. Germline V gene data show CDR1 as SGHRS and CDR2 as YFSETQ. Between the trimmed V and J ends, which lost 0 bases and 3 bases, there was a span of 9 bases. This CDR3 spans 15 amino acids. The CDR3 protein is CASSLEGGSNEKLFF. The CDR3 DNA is TGCGCCAGCAGCTTGGAGGGCGGGTCTAATGAAAAACTGTTTTTT.

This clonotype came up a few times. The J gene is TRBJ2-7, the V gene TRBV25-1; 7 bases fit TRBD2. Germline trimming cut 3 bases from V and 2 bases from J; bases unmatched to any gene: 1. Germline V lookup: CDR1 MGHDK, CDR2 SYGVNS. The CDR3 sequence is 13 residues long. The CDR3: CASSEAGAYEQYF. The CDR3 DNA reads TGTGCCAGCAGTGAGGCGGGAGCCTACGAGCAGTACTTC.

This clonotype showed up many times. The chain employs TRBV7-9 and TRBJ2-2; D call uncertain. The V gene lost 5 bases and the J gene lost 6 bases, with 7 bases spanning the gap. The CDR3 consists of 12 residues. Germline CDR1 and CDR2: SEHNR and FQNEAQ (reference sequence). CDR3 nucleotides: TGTGCCAGCAGCCCACTCTCCGGGGAGCTGTTTTTT. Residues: CASSPLSGELFF. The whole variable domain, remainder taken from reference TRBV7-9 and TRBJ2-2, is DTGVSQNPRHKITKRGQNVTFRCDPISEHNRLYWYRQTLGQGPEFLTYFQNEAQLEKSRLLSDRFSAERPKGSFSTLEIQRTEQGDSAMYLCASSPLSGELFFGEGSRLTVL.

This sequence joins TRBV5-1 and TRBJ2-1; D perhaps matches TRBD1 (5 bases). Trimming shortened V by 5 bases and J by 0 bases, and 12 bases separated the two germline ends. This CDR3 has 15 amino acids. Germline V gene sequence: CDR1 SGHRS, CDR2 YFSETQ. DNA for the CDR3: TGCGCCAGCAGTTGGACACACCCCTCCTACAATGAGCAGTTCTTC. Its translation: CASSWTHPSYNEQFF.

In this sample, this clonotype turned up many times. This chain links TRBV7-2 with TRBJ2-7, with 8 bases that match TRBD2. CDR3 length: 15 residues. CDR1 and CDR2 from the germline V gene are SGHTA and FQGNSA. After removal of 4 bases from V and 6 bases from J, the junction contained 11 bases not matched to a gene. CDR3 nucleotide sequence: TGTGCCAGCAGCTCCAGCGGGAGATTGGGTCTCGAGCAGTACTTC. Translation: CASSSSGRLGLEQYF.

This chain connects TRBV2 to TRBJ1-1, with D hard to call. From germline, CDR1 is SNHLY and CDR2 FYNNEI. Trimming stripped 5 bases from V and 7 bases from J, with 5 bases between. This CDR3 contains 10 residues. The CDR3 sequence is CASSWGEAFF. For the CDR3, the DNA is TGTGCCAGCAGTTGGGGTGAAGCTTTCTTT. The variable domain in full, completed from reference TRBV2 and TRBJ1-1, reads EPEVTQTPSHQVTQMGQEVILRCVPISNHLYFYWYRQILGQKVEFLVSFYNNEISEKSEIFDDQFSVERPDGSNFTLKIRSTKLEDSAMYFCASSWGEAFFGQGTRLTVV.

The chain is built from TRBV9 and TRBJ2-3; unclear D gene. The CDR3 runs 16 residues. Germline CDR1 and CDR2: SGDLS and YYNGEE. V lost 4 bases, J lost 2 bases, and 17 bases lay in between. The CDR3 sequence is CASSPYGGDLTDTQYF. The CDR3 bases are TGTGCCAGCAGCCCCTATGGCGGAGATCTCACAGATACGCAGTATTTT.

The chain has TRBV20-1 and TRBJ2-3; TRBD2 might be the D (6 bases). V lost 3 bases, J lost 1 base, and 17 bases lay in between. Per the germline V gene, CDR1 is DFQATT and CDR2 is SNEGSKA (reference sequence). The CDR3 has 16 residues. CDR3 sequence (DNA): TGCAGTGCTAGGAAGGGGACTTCGCCTCGCACAGATACGCAGTATTTT. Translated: CSARKGTSPRTDTQYF.

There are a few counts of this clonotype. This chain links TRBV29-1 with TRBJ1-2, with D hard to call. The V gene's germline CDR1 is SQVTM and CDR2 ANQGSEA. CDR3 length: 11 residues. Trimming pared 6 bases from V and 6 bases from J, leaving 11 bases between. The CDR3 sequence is CSVRTPDGYTF. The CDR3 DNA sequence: TGCAGCGTCCGGACCCCGGATGGCTACACCTTC. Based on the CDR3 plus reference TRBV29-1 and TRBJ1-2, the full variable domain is SAVISQKPSRDICQRGTSLTIQCQVDSQVTMMFWYRQQPGQSLTLIATANQGSEATYESGFVIDKFPISRPNLTFSTLTVSNMSPEDSSIYLCSVRTPDGYTFGSGTRLTVV.

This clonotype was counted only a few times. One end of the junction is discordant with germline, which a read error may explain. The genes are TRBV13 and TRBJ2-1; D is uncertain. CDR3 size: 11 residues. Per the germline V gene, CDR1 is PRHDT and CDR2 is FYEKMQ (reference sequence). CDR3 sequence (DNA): TGTGCCAGCAGCTCCCACAATGAGCAGTTCTTC. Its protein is CASSSHNEQFF.

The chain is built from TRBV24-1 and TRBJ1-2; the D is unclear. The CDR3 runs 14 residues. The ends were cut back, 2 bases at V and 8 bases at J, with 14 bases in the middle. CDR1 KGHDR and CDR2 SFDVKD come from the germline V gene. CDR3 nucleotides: TGTGCCACCAGTGATTCGGAGGACCCATGGGGCTACACCTTC. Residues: CATSDSEDPWGYTF.

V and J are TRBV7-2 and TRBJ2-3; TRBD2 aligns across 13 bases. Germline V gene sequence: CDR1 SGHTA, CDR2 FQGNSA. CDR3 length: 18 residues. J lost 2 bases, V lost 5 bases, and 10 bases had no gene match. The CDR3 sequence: CASSQRGLAGVPTDTQYF. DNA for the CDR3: TGTGCCAGCAGCCAAAGAGGACTAGCGGGGGTTCCCACAGATACGCAGTATTTT.

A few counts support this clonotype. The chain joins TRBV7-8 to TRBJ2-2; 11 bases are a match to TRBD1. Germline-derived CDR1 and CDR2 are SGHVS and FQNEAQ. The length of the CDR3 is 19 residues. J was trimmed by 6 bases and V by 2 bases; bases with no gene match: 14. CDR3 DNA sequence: TGTGCCAGCAGCTTAACGCGGGGTTTACCGGGACAGGGGGCCGGGGAGCTGTTTTTT. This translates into CASSLTRGLPGQGAGELFF.

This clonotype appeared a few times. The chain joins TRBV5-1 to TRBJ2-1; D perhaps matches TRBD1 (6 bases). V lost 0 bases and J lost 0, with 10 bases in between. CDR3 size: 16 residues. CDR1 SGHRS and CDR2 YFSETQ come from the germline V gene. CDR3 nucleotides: TGCGCCAGCAGCTTGGAGGGGGTCCTCTCCTACAATGAGCAGTTCTTC. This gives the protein CASSLEGVLSYNEQFF.

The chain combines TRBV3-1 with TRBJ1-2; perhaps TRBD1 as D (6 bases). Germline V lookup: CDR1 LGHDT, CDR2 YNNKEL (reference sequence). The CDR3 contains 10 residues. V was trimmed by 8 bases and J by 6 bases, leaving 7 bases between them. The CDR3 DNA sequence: TGTGCCAGCGGGGACAATGGCTACACCTTC. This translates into CASGDNGYTF.

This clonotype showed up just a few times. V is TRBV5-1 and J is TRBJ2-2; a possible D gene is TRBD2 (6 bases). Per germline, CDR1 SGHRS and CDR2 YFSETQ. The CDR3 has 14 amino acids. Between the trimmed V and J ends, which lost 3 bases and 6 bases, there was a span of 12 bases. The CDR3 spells CASSSGGISGELFF. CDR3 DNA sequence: TGCGCCAGCAGCTCCGGGGGTATTTCCGGGGAGCTGTTTTTT.

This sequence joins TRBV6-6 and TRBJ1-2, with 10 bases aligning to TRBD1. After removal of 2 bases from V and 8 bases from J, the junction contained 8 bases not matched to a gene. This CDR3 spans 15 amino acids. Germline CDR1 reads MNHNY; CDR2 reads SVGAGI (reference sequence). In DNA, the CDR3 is TGTGCCAGCAGTTACGAGGAGGGGACAGGGGAGGGCTACACCTTC. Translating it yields CASSYEEGTGEGYTF.

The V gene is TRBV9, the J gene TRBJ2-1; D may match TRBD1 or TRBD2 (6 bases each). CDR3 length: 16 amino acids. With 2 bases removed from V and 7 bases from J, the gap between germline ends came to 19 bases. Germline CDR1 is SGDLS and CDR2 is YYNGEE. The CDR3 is CASSVRGGPRGNEQFF. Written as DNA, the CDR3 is TGTGCCAGCAGCGTCCGTGGAGGGCCAAGGGGGAATGAGCAGTTCTTC.